A single sample is the source of the 28 T cell receptor beta chains below, sequenced in a study of cytomegalovirus exposure and HLA in healthy donors. 13 Jbeta primers and 60 Vbeta primers were used for the PCR. Using immunoSEQ multiplex PCR, the repertoire was profiled, and TCRdb retains in-frame clones only, with some absent. The repertoire holds about 130,000 clones, with more than 65% as singletons. Sequenced input: PBMCs. The source is a male donor in good health and CMV-seropositive.

This CDR3 reads CASSDRQGAIAKNIQYF. CDR3 nucleotides: TGTGCCAGCAGTGACCGACAGGGGGCGATAGCCAAAAACATTCAGTACTTC. The rearrangement uses TRBV6-1 and TRBJ2-4; 10 nucleotides align to TRBD1. The germline CDR1 and CDR2 sequences are MNHNS and SASEGT. Germline trimming cut 3 bases from V and 0 bases from J; bases unmatched to any gene: 5. CDR3 length: 17 residues.

Turning to this clone: An end of the junction does not agree with germline; a read error may underlie this. The chain employs TRBV7-8 and TRBJ2-4; weak D call: TRBD1 (6 bases). There are 13 residues in the CDR3. In germline, CDR1 is SGHVS, CDR2 FQNEAQ. The CDR3, as DNA: TGTGCCAGCAGCACGTGGACAGAAAACAGTCAGTACTTC. Translating gives CASSTWTENSQYF.

The chain uses TRBV7-9 and TRBJ1-1; TRBD1 might be the D (5 bases). Trimming stripped 5 bases from V and 5 bases from J, with 9 bases between. Germline V CDR1 and CDR2: SEHNR, FQNEAQ (reference sequence). The CDR3 totals 12 residues. The CDR3 reads CASSHRGTEAFF. The CDR3 DNA is TGTGCCAGCAGCCACCGGGGGACTGAAGCTTTCTTT.

The chain carries TRBV11-2 and TRBJ1-5; D not resolved. CDR3 size: 13 residues. Trimming took off 3 bases at V and 5 bases at J, with 8 bases between the two ends. Germline V gene data show CDR1 as SGHAT and CDR2 as FQNNGV. The DNA of the CDR3 is TGTGCCAGCAGCTTCGGGGTCGATCAGCCCCAGCATTTT. It codes for CASSFGVDQPQHF.

The gene calls are TRBV29-1 and TRBJ1-2, with D unclear. This CDR3 has 12 residues. Trimming removed 4 bases from V and 4 bases from J, with 10 bases in between. CDR1 and CDR2 (germline): SQVTM, ANQGSEA. The CDR3 spells CSVGNSGYGYTF. The CDR3 region has the DNA TGCAGCGTTGGCAATTCAGGCTATGGCTACACCTTC.

In this sample, this clone turned up once. The J gene is TRBJ2-3, the V gene TRBV28; the match to TRBD2 covers 11 bases. From germline, CDR1 is MDHEN and CDR2 SYDVKM. CDR3 length: 16 residues. V trimming: 6 bases; J trimming: 6 bases; junction bases outside the gene matches: 11. CDR3 amino acids: CASSHSGRAEVDTQYF. Written as DNA, the CDR3 is TGTGCCAGCAGCCATAGCGGGAGGGCCGAGGTGGATACGCAGTATTTT.

V and J are TRBV5-4 and TRBJ1-1; 8 nucleotides align to TRBD1. Per the germline V gene, CDR1 is SGHNT and CDR2 is YYREEE (reference sequence). The V gene end was trimmed by 3 bases and the J gene end by 11 bases; junction bases not matched to a gene: 6. The CDR3 loop spans 12 amino acids. This chain's CDR3 is CASSYIQGDAFF. The CDR3 DNA reads TGTGCCAGCAGCTACATACAGGGGGACGCTTTCTTT.

CDR3 region: CASERSGRNYEQYF. For the CDR3, the DNA is TGTGCCAGCGAAAGAAGTGGGAGAAACTACGAGCAGTACTTC. The rearrangement links TRBV28 to TRBJ2-7; a weak D match, TRBD2 (5 bases). Germline CDR1 and CDR2: MDHEN and SYDVKM. This CDR3 comprises 14 residues. V lost 8 bases to trimming and J lost 3 bases, with 17 bases between them.

The rearrangement links TRBV18 to TRBJ1-2, with D uncertain. There are 14 residues in the CDR3. The V gene lost 3 bases and the J gene lost 1 base, with 9 bases spanning the gap. Per germline, CDR1 KGHSH and CDR2 LQKENI. CDR3 nucleotides: TGTGCCAGCTCACCTTCTGACAATAACTATGGCTACACCTTC. Translated: CASSPSDNNYGYTF.

The chain is built from TRBV18 and TRBJ2-5; tentative D call: TRBD1 (6 bases). With 6 bases removed from V and 4 bases from J, the gap between germline ends came to 15 bases. The CDR3 consists of 14 residues. Germline lookup yields CDR1 KGHSH and CDR2 LQKENI. Here the CDR3 DNA reads TGTGCCAGCTCCTCCGACAGGATATCAGAGACCCAGTACTTC. This sequence encodes CASSSDRISETQYF.

The chain combines TRBV28 with TRBJ2-7; tentative D call: TRBD1 (5 bases). Per the germline V gene, CDR1 is MDHEN and CDR2 is SYDVKM. This CDR3 spans 16 amino acids. V was clipped by 4 bases and J by 10 bases, with 26 bases between them. The DNA of the CDR3 is TGTGCCAGCAGTTCCCGGACAAACCAGTATCTACGAGGACAGTACTTC. This translates into CASSSRTNQYLRGQYF.

Only a few counts were recorded for this clone. The genes are TRBV7-2 and TRBJ2-2, with a weak D call TRBD2 (6 bases). CDR3 length: 15 amino acids. Trimming cost V 5 bases and J 4 bases, with 14 bases left between them. Germline assignment: CDR1 SGHTA and CDR2 FQGNSA. CDR3 loop: CASSTRRVSTGELFF. The CDR3 nucleotides read TGTGCCAGCAGCACTAGGAGGGTGTCCACCGGGGAGCTGTTTTTT.

The V gene is TRBV28, the J gene TRBJ1-6, with D possibly matching TRBD1 (5 bases). V shed 4 bases and J shed 9 bases, with 19 bases lying between them. CDR3 length equals 16 residues. The germline V gene has CDR1 MDHEN and CDR2 SYDVKM. The CDR3 loop reads CASSYPFGGVGSPLHF. For the CDR3, the DNA is TGTGCCAGCAGTTACCCCTTTGGGGGGGTAGGTTCACCCCTCCACTTT.

The chain uses TRBV7-3 and TRBJ1-6; D is unclear. The CDR3 loop spans 13 amino acids. V was shortened by 2 bases and J by 7 bases, with 6 bases between the two germline ends. CDR1 SGHTA and CDR2 FQGTGA come from the germline V gene. CDR3 sequence: CASSLLENSPLHF. CDR3 in DNA: TGTGCCAGCAGCTTACTAGAGAATTCACCCCTCCACTTT.

This clone came up a few times. This chain links TRBV6-6 with TRBJ2-7; TRBD2 matches 12 bases. The junction had 13 bases not matched to a gene; V was cut back by 7 bases and J by 6 bases. CDR3 length: 16 amino acids. Germline V gene data show CDR1 as MNHNY and CDR2 as SVGAGI (reference sequence). The DNA of the CDR3 is TGTGCCAGCACCCCGGGGTCTAGCGGGGGGGCCTTCGAGCAGTACTTC. It encodes CASTPGSSGGAFEQYF.

J is TRBJ1-1 and V is TRBV4-2, with D hard to call. Germline CDR1 and CDR2: LGHNA and YNFKEQ. V shed 0 bases and J shed 1 base, with 9 bases lying between them. CDR3 length: 15 amino acids. CDR3 nucleotide sequence: TGTGCCAGCAGCCAAGATGTCACAGAGAACACTGAAGCTTTCTTT. The encoded protein is CASSQDVTENTEAFF.

The chain carries TRBV2 and TRBJ2-5; no firm D call. The V gene's germline CDR1 is SNHLY and CDR2 FYNNEI. Trimming took 6 bases from V and 5 from J, leaving 19 bases between them. CDR3 length equals 15 residues. CDR3 residues: CASSDLGSSPETQYF. The CDR3 bases are TGTGCCAGCAGCGACCTCGGGTCTTCTCCCGAGACCCAGTACTTC.

In this sample, this clone turned up once. V and J are TRBV4-1 and TRBJ2-1; D perhaps matches TRBD1 (5 bases). The ends were cut back, 4 bases at V and 7 bases at J, with 17 bases in the middle. CDR3 length: 15 residues. CDR1 is MGHRA and CDR2 is YSYEKL in the germline V gene. This chain's CDR3 is CASSLGELPSNEQFF. CDR3 coding DNA: TGCGCCAGCAGCCTAGGGGAACTACCTTCGAATGAGCAGTTCTTC.

The rearrangement uses TRBV6-1 and TRBJ1-5; TRBD1 aligns across 7 bases. The V segment lost 6 bases and the J segment 11 bases; nucleotides outside the gene matches: 13. The CDR3 totals 14 residues. Looked up from germline, CDR1 is MNHNS and CDR2 is SASEGT. CDR3 sequence reads: CASSLDRVISSQHF. The CDR3 DNA is TGTGCCAGCAGCTTAGACAGGGTCATCTCATCCCAGCATTTT.

The V gene is TRBV27, the J gene TRBJ2-7; 14 bases agree with TRBD2. After removal of 9 bases from V and 3 bases from J, the junction contained 1 base not matched to a gene. Per the germline V gene, CDR1 is MNHEY and CDR2 is SMNVEV (reference sequence). This CDR3 has 13 amino acids. DNA for the CDR3: TGTGCCAGTGGACTAGCGGGAGGCTACGAGCAGTACTTC. It is translated as CASGLAGGYEQYF.

The chain joins TRBV4-1 to TRBJ2-2; TRBD1 aligns across 7 bases. The CDR3 loop spans 16 amino acids. Germline V gene sequence: CDR1 MGHRA, CDR2 YSYEKL. V was clipped by 1 base and J by 4 bases; unmatched bases: 6. CDR3 nucleotide sequence: TGCGCCAGCAGCCAAGGACAGGGCTCGGCCACCGGGGAGCTGTTTTTT. Translated, it gives CASSQGQGSATGELFF.

In this sample, this clone turned up a few times. The chain uses TRBV27 and TRBJ2-7; possibly TRBD1 for D (5 bases). This CDR3 region has 17 residues. Looked up from germline, CDR1 is MNHEY and CDR2 is SMNVEV (reference sequence). The ends were cut back, 4 bases at V and 9 bases at J, with 28 bases in the middle. The CDR3 DNA sequence: TGTGCCAGCAGTTCCCTTGCCCTAGACAGCCCTCTACGAGGGCAGTACTTC. It is translated as CASSSLALDSPLRGQYF.

This chain joins TRBV18 and TRBJ2-1, with TRBD2 matching over 9 bases. J gave up 7 bases and V 5 bases, and 9 bases lay outside the gene matches. CDR3 size: 15 residues. Germline CDR1 and CDR2: KGHSH and LQKENI. The CDR3 spells CASSLEGLAGNEQFF. CDR3 DNA: TGTGCCAGCTCATTAGAAGGGCTAGCGGGAAATGAGCAGTTCTTC. Filled out from reference TRBV18 and TRBJ2-1, the complete variable domain reads NAGVMQNPRHLVRRRGQEARLRCSPMKGHSHVYWYRQLPEEGLKFMVYLQKENIIDESGMPKERFSAEFPKEGPSILRIQQVVRGDSAAYFCASSLEGLAGNEQFFGPGTRLTVL.

This clone was seen more than once but under ten times. The chain has TRBV28 and TRBJ1-2; D may be TRBD1 (5 bases). Trimming cost V 4 bases and J 3 bases, with 18 bases left between them. The CDR3 is 16 amino acids. The germline V gene encodes CDR1 MDHEN and CDR2 SYDVKM. The CDR3 region is CASSSLPTVIYYGYTF. CDR3 in DNA: TGTGCCAGCAGTTCACTTCCGACAGTAATCTACTATGGCTACACCTTC.

This clone was found once. The chain combines TRBV7-3 with TRBJ2-1, with D possibly TRBD1 on 5 matching bases. This CDR3 comprises 13 residues. V lost 4 bases to trimming and J lost 4 bases, with 8 bases between them. The germline gives CDR1 SGHTA, CDR2 FQGTGA. CDR3 nucleotides: TGTGCCAGCAGCTCACAGGATTACAATGAGCAGTTCTTC. Encoded protein: CASSSQDYNEQFF.

V and J are TRBV28 and TRBJ1-6; no firm D call. The germline V gene encodes CDR1 MDHEN and CDR2 SYDVKM. V lost 6 bases and J 7 bases, leaving 16 bases between the germline ends. The CDR3 consists of 15 residues. CDR3 DNA sequence: TGTGCCAGCAGCCTCGCCGCGGCAGTAAATTCACCCCTCCACTTT. This sequence encodes CASSLAAAVNSPLHF.

The V gene is TRBV7-2, the J gene TRBJ1-5, with D uncertain. Looked up from germline, CDR1 is SGHTA and CDR2 is FQGNSA. This CDR3 is 13 amino acids long. V lost 4 bases to trimming and J lost 0 bases, with 4 bases between them. The CDR3 bases are TGTGCCAGCAGCTATATTAGCAATCAGCCCCAGCATTTT. As protein: CASSYISNQPQHF. Variable domain in full (rest from reference TRBV7-2 and TRBJ1-5): GAGVSQSPSNKVTEKGKDVELRCDPISGHTALYWYRQSLGQGLEFLIYFQGNSAPDKSGLPSDRFSAERTGGSVSTLTIQRTQQEDSAVYLCASSYISNQPQHFGDGTRLSIL.

Remarks on this clone: Germline is not matched at one junction end, which may reflect a read error. Here the CDR3 DNA reads TGTTCCAGCAGCTTAGGGCACAGCGGGAGCTACTACGAGCAGTACTTC. It translates to CSSSLGHSGSYYEQYF. V is TRBV7-9 and J is TRBJ2-7, with 8 bases identical to TRBD2. Germline CDR1 is SEHNR and CDR2 is FQNEAQ (reference sequence). CDR3 length equals 16 residues. Variable domain in full (rest from reference TRBV7-9 and TRBJ2-7): DTGVSQNPRHKITKRGQNVTFRCDPISEHNRLYWYRQTLGQGPEFLTYFQNEAQLEKSRLLSDRFSAERPKGSFSTLEIQRTEQGDSAMYLCSSSLGHSGSYYEQYFGPGTRLTVT.